These 25 T cell receptor beta chains were sequenced from one sample in a study of identical twins. MiXCR, run by TCRdb on the 5' RACE reads, gives a single entry per CDR3 protein. The sample has hundreds of thousands of distinct CDR3 sequences, 21% seen once. These data were also reused for a study on T cells expressing NK-cell markers.

Sequencing used PBMCs. The receptors were sampled from a woman between 18 and 30 years old in good health.

This chain links TRBV10-3 with TRBJ1-5; D is unclear. The CDR3 is 15 amino acids. V lost 3 bases and J 1 base, leaving 10 bases between the germline ends. Germline values: CDR1 ENHRY, CDR2 SYGVKD. The CDR3 loop reads CAISDSGVSNQPQHF. The CDR3 DNA follows: TGTGCCATCAGTGATTCCGGGGTCAGCAATCAGCCCCAGCATTTT.

This clonotype was detected only a few times. The V and J genes are TRBV7-9 and TRBJ2-1, with TRBD1 matching over 8 bases. Germline V gene data show CDR1 as SEHNR and CDR2 as FQNEAQ (reference sequence). Losses at the gene ends were 5 bases for V and 8 bases for J; bases not matched to a gene: 11. The CDR3 length is 15 residues. In nucleotides, the CDR3 is TGTGCCAGCAGCCCGGACACCAGGGGGCCCGATGAGCAGTTCTTC. Translated: CASSPDTRGPDEQFF.

This chain uses TRBV20-1 with TRBJ1-2, with TRBD1 identical over 8 bases. The germline V gene encodes CDR1 DFQATT and CDR2 SNEGSKA (reference sequence). This CDR3 has 13 amino acids. V lost 3 bases, J lost 7 bases, and 7 bases stayed unmatched. The CDR3 DNA is TGCAGTGCTAGTACAGGGGGAAGAGGTGGCTACACCTTC. Protein product: CSASTGGRGGYTF.

This clonotype was recorded many times. The chain uses TRBV5-6 and TRBJ2-7; the D is unclear. V was clipped by 0 bases and J by 4 bases, with 8 bases between them. This CDR3 contains 13 residues. CDR1 is SGHDT and CDR2 is YYEEEE in the germline V gene. The CDR3 DNA is TGTGCCAGCAGCTTGGATTTCGGATACGAGCAGTACTTC. Translated: CASSLDFGYEQYF.

This clonotype was recorded a few times. The chain joins TRBV5-1 to TRBJ2-5; TRBD2 aligns across 11 bases. This CDR3 has 15 residues. Germline CDR1 is SGHRS and CDR2 is YFSETQ. V shed 7 bases, J shed 4 bases, and the junction held 9 bases outside the gene matches. As DNA, the CDR3 is TGCGCCAGCTCTGGGACTAGCGGCTTTGGAGAGACCCAGTACTTC. Its protein product is CASSGTSGFGETQYF.

This chain links TRBV5-1 with TRBJ2-7; a weak D match, TRBD1 (5 bases). The V end lost 9 bases, the J end lost 4 bases, and 23 bases lay between the germline ends. The CDR3 consists of 15 residues. CDR1 and CDR2 (germline): SGHRS, YFSETQ. CDR3 bases: TGCGCCATCCTACCCGGCAGGGTTAATATGTACGAGCAGTACTTC. Translating it yields CAILPGRVNMYEQYF.

This clonotype turned up a few times. A much larger clone sits a single nucleotide away, making a read error possible. The chain links TRBV15 to TRBJ2-1; no firm D call. Trimming left V 5 bases short and J 0 bases short, with 5 bases between. Looked up from germline, CDR1 is LNHNV and CDR2 is YYDKDF (reference sequence). This CDR3 contains 13 residues. The CDR3 DNA reads as TGTGCCACCAGCCTTAGCTCCTACAATGAGCAGTTCTTC. Protein: CATSLSSYNEQFF.

This clonotype was observed a handful of times. This chain uses TRBV20-1 with TRBJ2-1; D is ambiguous. Germline V gene sequence: CDR1 DFQATT, CDR2 SNEGSKA (reference sequence). The germline V and J ends were trimmed by 1 base and 6 bases, with 7 bases remaining between them. The CDR3 totals 12 residues. In nucleotides, the CDR3 is TGCAGTGCTAGAGTGGTTGGCAATGAGCAGTTCTTC. This gives the protein CSARVVGNEQFF.

This clonotype turned up a few times. CDR3 bases: TGTGCCAGCAGTCCCTTAGCGGTAAACACCGGGGAGCTGTTTTTT. This codes for CASSPLAVNTGELFF. The chain is built from TRBV27 and TRBJ2-2; perhaps TRBD2 as D (6 bases). Germline V gene sequence: CDR1 MNHEY, CDR2 SMNVEV (reference sequence). The CDR3 runs to 15 residues. Trimming took off 5 bases at V and 2 bases at J, with 12 bases between the two ends.

This clonotype was picked up many times. The genes are TRBV6-5 and TRBJ1-1; D is uncertain. The V gene's germline CDR1 is MNHEY and CDR2 SVGAGI. This CDR3 region has 14 residues. The V and J ends lost 4 bases and 2 bases respectively, with 11 bases between them. The CDR3 region is CASSSTGRNTEAFF. CDR3 coding DNA: TGTGCCAGCAGTTCTACTGGCAGAAACACTGAAGCTTTCTTT.

This clonotype was seen at least ten times. Here the CDR3 reads CASSLASRTEAFF. CDR3 bases: TGTGCCAGCAGTCTGGCGTCGCGCACTGAAGCTTTCTTT. This chain joins TRBV27 and TRBJ1-1; D is ambiguous. The CDR3 covers 13 residues. From germline, CDR1 is MNHEY and CDR2 SMNVEV (reference sequence). Trimming cost V 5 bases and J 4 bases, with 11 bases left between them.

The rearrangement uses TRBV6-1 and TRBJ2-7; the D gene could be TRBD1 or TRBD2 (6 bases each). This CDR3 is 14 amino acids long. Germline lookup yields CDR1 MNHNS and CDR2 SASEGT. Trimming shortened V by 9 bases and J by 2 bases, and 17 bases separated the two germline ends. This CDR3 is CASWDRGRTYEQYF. The CDR3 DNA reads TGTGCCAGTTGGGACCGGGGGCGGACCTACGAGCAGTACTTC.

Notes on this clonotype: The junction differs from germline at one of its ends, possibly a read error. The rearrangement joins TRBV20-1 to TRBJ1-2; D is perhaps TRBD1 (6 bases). There are 13 residues in the CDR3. The germline V gene encodes CDR1 DFQATT and CDR2 SNEGSKA (reference sequence). The CDR3 sequence is CSARDRSNYGYIF. The DNA of the CDR3 is TGCAGTGCTAGGGACAGATCTAACTATGGCTACATCTTC.

This clonotype was seen more than once but under ten times. This chain uses TRBV29-1 with TRBJ2-3, with D possibly matching TRBD2 (7 bases). CDR1 is SQVTM, CDR2 ANQGSEA, per germline. This CDR3 has 14 residues. The V end was cut by 3 bases, the J end by 3 bases, with 13 bases between. The CDR3: CSVETAGATDTQYF. The CDR3 DNA follows: TGCAGCGTTGAGACGGCGGGGGCGACAGATACGCAGTATTTT.

The rearrangement links TRBV12-3 or TRBV12-4 to TRBJ2-3; D unclear. The CDR3 loop spans 14 amino acids. V lost 3 bases, J lost 6 bases, and 13 bases lay in between. The CDR3 loop is CASSFRRRTDTQYF. The DNA of the CDR3 is TGTGCCAGCAGTTTTCGACGTCGGACCGATACGCAGTATTTT.

The rearrangement joins TRBV20-1 to TRBJ2-3, with 16 bases lining up with TRBD2. The CDR3 runs 18 residues. The germline V gene encodes CDR1 DFQATT and CDR2 SNEGSKA (reference sequence). The junction had 11 bases not matched to a gene; V was cut back by 5 bases and J by 3 bases. The CDR3: CSAGHPGLAGGQTDTQYF. The CDR3 DNA reads TGCAGTGCTGGACATCCGGGACTAGCGGGGGGGCAAACAGATACGCAGTATTTT.

This clonotype has only a few counts. The chain recombines TRBV11-2 with TRBJ2-3; no clear D. The CDR3 extends over 18 amino acids. Per the germline V gene, CDR1 is SGHAT and CDR2 is FQNNGV. Trimming removed 5 bases at V and 5 bases at J, with 26 bases between. CDR3 residues: CASSRLRGRAALGDTQYF. In DNA form, the CDR3 reads TGTGCCAGCAGCCGTCTGCGCGGTAGGGCCGCTTTGGGAGATACGCAGTATTTT.

The genes are TRBV11-2 and TRBJ1-6; D may be TRBD1 (6 bases). Germline V gives CDR1 SGHAT, CDR2 FQNNGV. The V end was cut by 3 bases, the J end by 9 bases, with 12 bases between. CDR3 size: 14 residues. The CDR3 here is CASSFRGAGSPLHF. The CDR3 coding sequence is TGTGCCAGCAGCTTTCGGGGGGCTGGTTCACCCCTCCACTTT.

The chain joins TRBV5-1 to TRBJ2-2, with D possibly TRBD2 on 6 matching bases. Germline CDR1 is SGHRS and CDR2 is YFSETQ. The CDR3 is 15 residues long. The ends were cut back, 4 bases at V and 3 bases at J, with 13 bases in the middle. CDR3 coding DNA: TGCGCCAGCAGCGGGCCTCCGGGGGACACCGGGGAGCTGTTTTTT. Translation gives CASSGPPGDTGELFF.

The chain combines TRBV9 with TRBJ2-5; possibly TRBD1 or TRBD2 for D (5 bases each). This CDR3 comprises 12 residues. The V end lost 7 bases, the J end lost 3 bases, and 10 bases lay between the germline ends. Germline lookup yields CDR1 SGDLS and CDR2 YYNGEE. CDR3 residues: CASEGREETQYF. In DNA form, the CDR3 reads TGTGCCAGCGAGGGCAGGGAAGAGACCCAGTACTTC.

This rearrangement joins TRBV7-2 to TRBJ1-2; 8 positions match TRBD1. Germline assignment: CDR1 SGHTA and CDR2 FQGNSA. The CDR3 sequence is 15 residues long. Trimming at V came to 3 bases and at J to 8 bases, leaving 11 bases not matched to a gene. The CDR3, as DNA: TGTGCCAGCAGCTTCATTACGGACAGGGTTATCGGCTACACCTTC. It specifies CASSFITDRVIGYTF.

This clonotype was detected a few times. This chain uses TRBV20-1 with TRBJ2-7; the D is unclear. Germline CDR1 reads DFQATT; CDR2 reads SNEGSKA (reference sequence). The length of the CDR3 is 11 residues. The V end was cut by 2 bases, the J end by 4 bases, with 6 bases between. This CDR3 reads CSARYQYEQYF. Written as DNA, the CDR3 is TGCAGTGCTAGATATCAGTACGAGCAGTACTTC.

At least ten counts were recorded for this clonotype. The CDR3 bases are TGTGCCAGCAGTTTAAGCGCCACCGGGGAGCTGTTTTTT. Protein product: CASSLSATGELFF. The V and J genes are TRBV6-1 and TRBJ2-2, with D hard to call. Germline loops: CDR1 MNHNS, CDR2 SASEGT. Trimming left V 5 bases short and J 4 bases short, with 8 bases between. The CDR3 totals 13 residues.

This clonotype was detected once. The chain has TRBV11-2 and TRBJ1-1; D gene uncertain. Looked up from germline, CDR1 is SGHAT and CDR2 is FQNNGV. The V gene lost 3 bases and the J gene lost 1 base, with 12 bases spanning the gap. The CDR3 is 15 residues long. CDR3 sequence reads: CASSFHRKGNTEAFF. In DNA form, the CDR3 reads TGTGCCAGCAGCTTTCACCGAAAAGGGAACACTGAAGCTTTCTTT.

The chain employs TRBV20-1 and TRBJ2-5; 9 nucleotides match TRBD2. This CDR3 contains 15 residues. Germline loops: CDR1 DFQATT, CDR2 SNEGSKA (reference sequence). The V segment lost 6 bases and the J segment 5 bases; nucleotides outside the gene matches: 13. CDR3 residues: CSAKLAGAWGETQYF. CDR3 DNA: TGCAGTGCCAAATTAGCGGGAGCCTGGGGGGAGACCCAGTACTTC.